Below are 22 T cell receptor beta chains sequenced from a single sample in a study of CXCR3-negative and CXCR3-positive naive CD8 T cells (dated by TCRdb to the late 2010s). The antigens for these receptors are not known. On the study overall, not on this receptor specifically: Compared with CXCR3-negative naive cells, CXCR3-positive naive cells had TRB CDR3s with higher hydrophobicity (lower Kidera factor 4), lower energy, and higher strength and volume indices.

TCRdb shows the sequencer as NextSeq 550. The Human TCR Profiling Kit (MiLaboratory) was used to prepare UMI-labeled 5' RACE TRB cDNA libraries. Based on TCRdb reprocessing of the reads, there is one entry per CDR3 protein sequence, and DNA is missing. This sample's table lists 130,000 or so distinct CDR3 sequences. The ten biggest clones cover roughly 0.41% of the sample. The sequenced sample consisted of naive CXCR3+ CD8+ T cells from blood. The cell subset or site label of this sample denotes: CD45RO-CCR7+CD27+CD95- naive CD8+ T cells expressing CXCR3 (TNR3+). The receptors derive from a human donor in good health. Some clones in this sample may be carry-over from other donors' samples.

The CDR3 here is CASSLAYPGSSSYEQYF. V and J are TRBV28 and TRBJ2-7; TCRdb indicates TRBD1, and absent DNA this call remains unverified. The CDR3 covers 17 residues. Germline values: CDR1 MDHEN, CDR2 SYDVKM.

The chain employs TRBV2 and TRBJ1-1. The CDR3 runs to 13 residues. The germline gives CDR1 SNHLY, CDR2 FYNNEI. This CDR3 is CASSRTRNTEAFF.

CDR3 loop: CASSLTGAATEAFF. The J gene is TRBJ1-1, the V gene TRBV7-3; the TCRdb D gene call, TRBD1, has no DNA to confirm it. Germline V gene data show CDR1 as SGHTA and CDR2 as FQGTGA. The CDR3 sequence is 14 residues long. Filled out from reference TRBV7-3 and TRBJ1-1, the complete variable domain reads GAGVSQTPSNKVTEKGKYVELRCDPISGHTALYWYRQSLGQGPEFLIYFQGTGAADDSGLPNDRFFAVRPEGSVSTLKIQRTERGDSAVYLCASSLTGAATEAFFGQGTRLTVV.

This sequence joins TRBV12-3 or TRBV12-4 and TRBJ2-1; TCRdb calls TRBD2, which cannot be checked without DNA. This CDR3 region has 13 residues. CDR3 sequence: CASSPGLANEQFF.

The J gene is TRBJ2-3, the V gene TRBV29-1; TCRdb designates TRBD2, a call that cannot be tested without DNA. Germline lookup yields CDR1 SQVTM and CDR2 ANQGSEA. The CDR3 spans 14 residues. CDR3 in amino acids: CSVGGSVSTDTQYF.

This chain connects TRBV29-1 to TRBJ2-5; TCRdb designates TRBD2, a call that cannot be tested without DNA. The CDR3 is 12 residues long. Looked up from germline, CDR1 is SQVTM and CDR2 is ANQGSEA. This chain's CDR3 is CSVEGVEGAQYF.

The chain recombines TRBV7-8 with TRBJ1-2; TCRdb's assignment of TRBD1 cannot be checked, as there is no DNA. Germline lookup yields CDR1 SGHVS and CDR2 FQNEAQ. This CDR3 is 14 amino acids long. This chain's CDR3 is CASSPDRYNYGYTF. The variable domain in full, with the rest retrieved from reference TRBV7-8 and TRBJ1-2, is GAGVSQSPRYKVAKRGQDVALRCDPISGHVSLFWYQQALGQGPEFLTYFQNEAQLDKSGLPSDRFFAERPEGSVSTLKIQRTQQEDSAVYLCASSPDRYNYGYTFGSGTRLTVV.

The rearrangement links TRBV4-1 to TRBJ1-1. CDR1 is MGHRA and CDR2 is YSYEKL in the germline V gene. The CDR3 covers 15 residues. The CDR3 is CASSQVYLGNTEAFF.

V gene TRBV7-3 combines with J gene TRBJ1-1. Germline V gives CDR1 SGHTA, CDR2 FQGTGA. This CDR3 is 15 amino acids long. The CDR3 reads CASSLMGPGGGEAFF. The entire variable domain, with the rest obtained from reference TRBV7-3 and TRBJ1-1, is as follows: GAGVSQTPSNKVTEKGKYVELRCDPISGHTALYWYRQSLGQGPEFLIYFQGTGAADDSGLPNDRFFAVRPEGSVSTLKIQRTERGDSAVYLCASSLMGPGGGEAFFGQGTRLTVV.

V usage is TRBV2 and J usage is TRBJ2-1; TCRdb proposes TRBD2, but this gene call is untestable without DNA. Germline CDR1 reads SNHLY; CDR2 reads FYNNEI. There are 13 residues in the CDR3. CDR3 region: CASSEGAGYEQFF.

The V call is TRBV25-1, the J call TRBJ2-7; TCRdb lists TRBD1, though no DNA is available to test this call. Germline V gene lookup returns CDR1 MGHDK and CDR2 SYGVNS. CDR3 size: 12 residues. This CDR3 is CASSDPGYEQYF.

The chain employs TRBV7-9 and TRBJ2-7; TCRdb calls TRBD2, which cannot be checked without DNA. CDR3 length: 16 amino acids. Germline V gives CDR1 SEHNR, CDR2 FQNEAQ (reference sequence). CDR3 loop: CASSYLTSADSYEQYF.

The rearrangement uses TRBV19 and TRBJ2-2; the D call from TCRdb, TRBD1, cannot be confirmed without DNA. CDR1 LNHDA and CDR2 SQIVND come from the germline V gene (reference sequence). CDR3 size: 16 residues. This chain's CDR3 is CASSPDRGRNTGELFF.

The gene calls are TRBV13 and TRBJ2-1; the D call of TRBD1 rests on TCRdb alone, since no DNA is present to check it. CDR1 is PRHDT, CDR2 FYEKMQ, per germline (reference sequence). CDR3 size: 13 residues. The CDR3 here is CASGDRGSYEQFF.

V is TRBV13 and J is TRBJ2-7. This CDR3 contains 13 residues. The germline CDR1 and CDR2 sequences are PRHDT and FYEKMQ (reference sequence). The chain's CDR3 is CASSMWSSYEQYF.

V is TRBV6-1 and J is TRBJ2-5; TCRdb designates TRBD2, a call that cannot be tested without DNA. The germline V gene encodes CDR1 MNHNS and CDR2 SASEGT. CDR3 size: 15 residues. CDR3 residues: CASSDFVGSGVTQYF.

The J gene is TRBJ2-1, the V gene TRBV7-9; TCRdb's D gene call, TRBD1, goes unchecked for lack of DNA. Per the germline V gene, CDR1 is SEHNR and CDR2 is FQNEAQ (reference sequence). The CDR3 has 13 residues. CDR3 loop: CASSSRDRKEQFF. Using reference TRBV7-9 and TRBJ2-1 for the parts outside the CDR3, the full variable domain is DTGVSQNPRHKITKRGQNVTFRCDPISEHNRLYWYRQTLGQGPEFLTYFQNEAQLEKSRLLSDRFSAERPKGSFSTLEIQRTEQGDSAMYLCASSSRDRKEQFFGPGTRLTVL.

The chain carries TRBV7-9 and TRBJ2-1; as DNA is missing, the TRBD2 call by TCRdb cannot be tested. This CDR3 is 16 amino acids long. Looked up from germline, CDR1 is SEHNR and CDR2 is FQNEAQ (reference sequence). The CDR3: CASSSFVAGEGNEQFF.

J is TRBJ2-1 and V is TRBV24-1; TCRdb names TRBD1, which stays unverified in the absence of DNA. The CDR3 runs to 15 residues. Germline V gene lookup returns CDR1 KGHDR and CDR2 SFDVKD. This CDR3 reads CATSDRRLLGHEQFF.

This chain connects TRBV29-1 to TRBJ2-7. Germline V gene data show CDR1 as SQVTM and CDR2 as ANQGSEA. The CDR3 is made up of 12 amino acids. The chain's CDR3 is CSVEDRGYEQYF.

CDR3 amino acids: CASESGTIYNEQFF. The gene calls are TRBV11-2 and TRBJ2-1; the D gene TCRdb calls, TRBD1, cannot be checked with no DNA. The CDR3 spans 14 residues. Looked up from germline, CDR1 is SGHAT and CDR2 is FQNNGV. The complete variable domain, with remaining parts taken from reference TRBV11-2 and TRBJ2-1, reads EAGVAQSPRYKIIEKRQSVAFWCNPISGHATLYWYQQILGQGPKLLIQFQNNGVVDDSQLPKDRFSAERLKGVDSTLKIQPAKLEDSAVYLCASESGTIYNEQFFGPGTRLTVL.

The gene calls are TRBV5-1 and TRBJ2-4; as DNA is missing, the TRBD1 call by TCRdb cannot be tested. This CDR3 is 14 amino acids long. The V gene's germline CDR1 is SGHRS and CDR2 YFSETQ. The CDR3 spells CASSVGDRADIQYF.